One and the same sample provided the 19 T cell receptor beta chains below, sequenced in a study of graft-versus-host responses after intestinal transplantation. The method was immunoSEQ multiplex PCR; TCRdb's version includes in-frame clones alone and lacks a portion of them. The sample holds more than 12,000 clones, 35% to 40% seen once. Plating of around 200,000 CFSE-labeled responder cells was done together with around 200,000 irradiated, violet-dye-labeled stimulator cells. The sample in question was alloreactive CD8+ T cells from a mixed lymphocyte reaction culture, obtained before intestinal transplant. Subset in this sample: CFSE-low proliferating T cells sorted from roughly 6-day pre-transplant mixed lymphocyte reaction (GvH or HvG direction). Every receptor here comes from a human patient who received an intestinal transplant.

This clone was found a few times. The chain uses TRBV7-9 and TRBJ2-1; perhaps TRBD2 as D (6 bases). Germline-derived CDR1 and CDR2 are SEHNR and FQNEAQ (reference sequence). V lost 5 bases to trimming and J lost 10 bases, with 9 bases between them. The CDR3 runs to 11 residues. CDR3 sequence reads: CASSGGMEQFF. In DNA, the CDR3 is TGTGCCAGCAGCGGGGGGATGGAGCAGTTCTTC.

The gene calls are TRBV7-2 and TRBJ2-1; the match to TRBD2 covers 13 bases. CDR1 is SGHTA, CDR2 FQGNSA, per germline. V was pared by 4 bases and J by 5 bases, with 2 bases of the junction left unmatched. CDR3 length equals 15 residues. The CDR3 loop is CASSWGLAGNNEQFF. The DNA of the CDR3 is TGTGCCAGCAGCTGGGGACTAGCGGGGAACAATGAGCAGTTCTTC. Supplemented by reference TRBV7-2 and TRBJ2-1, the full variable domain reads GAGVSQSPSNKVTEKGKDVELRCDPISGHTALYWYRQSLGQGLEFLIYFQGNSAPDKSGLPSDRFSAERTGGSVSTLTIQRTQQEDSAVYLCASSWGLAGNNEQFFGPGTRLTVL.

This clone showed up just once. The CDR3 loop reads CATSRVPQGGYEQYF. CDR3 nucleotides: TGTGCCACCAGCAGAGTGCCCCAGGGTGGTTACGAGCAGTACTTC. V usage is TRBV15 and J usage is TRBJ2-7; D possibly corresponds to TRBD1 (5 bases). Germline V gene lookup returns CDR1 LNHNV and CDR2 YYDKDF (reference sequence). This CDR3 has 15 residues. The V gene lost 1 base and the J gene lost 4 bases, with 14 bases spanning the gap.

The chain joins TRBV4-1 to TRBJ2-1; a possible D gene is TRBD1 (5 bases). V gave up 1 base and J gave up 8 bases, with 15 bases separating them. CDR1 is MGHRA, CDR2 YSYEKL, per germline. This CDR3 is built from 15 residues. CDR3 amino acids: CASSQVSDSVYEQFF. CDR3 sequence (DNA): TGCGCCAGCAGCCAAGTCAGCGACAGCGTATATGAGCAGTTCTTC.

This sequence joins TRBV27 and TRBJ1-1, with 8 bases identical to TRBD1. The CDR3 length is 16 residues. Germline CDR1 reads MNHEY; CDR2 reads SMNVEV (reference sequence). V trimming: 1 base; J trimming: 4 bases; junction bases outside the gene matches: 8. The CDR3 spells CASSLYQGAFGTEAFF. CDR3 nucleotides: TGTGCCAGCAGTTTATACCAGGGGGCATTTGGCACTGAAGCTTTCTTT.

The gene calls are TRBV14 and TRBJ2-1, with 8 nucleotides matching TRBD1. Germline V lookup: CDR1 SGHDN, CDR2 FVKESK. The V gene end was trimmed by 2 bases and the J gene end by 6 bases; junction bases not matched to a gene: 0. The CDR3 length is 13 residues. CDR3 sequence: CASSQTGGNEQFF. The CDR3 nucleotides are TGTGCCAGCAGCCAAACAGGGGGCAATGAGCAGTTCTTC.

This chain connects TRBV4-1 to TRBJ2-1, with 10 bases lining up with TRBD2. With 1 base clipped from V and 8 bases from J, the junction kept 2 bases outside the gene matches. The length of the CDR3 is 14 residues. The germline CDR1 and CDR2 sequences are MGHRA and YSYEKL. Written as DNA, the CDR3 is TGCGCCAGCAGCCAAGCCCTAGCGGGAGATGAGCAGTTCTTC. It translates to CASSQALAGDEQFF.

The chain has TRBV6-1 and TRBJ2-7; TRBD1 is a possible D gene (6 bases). The CDR3 has 13 amino acids. The V end lost 5 bases, the J end lost 0 bases, and 8 bases lay between the germline ends. The germline CDR1 and CDR2 sequences are MNHNS and SASEGT. The CDR3 region is CASSSDSSYEQYF. The CDR3 DNA reads TGTGCCAGCAGTTCGGACAGCTCCTACGAGCAGTACTTC.

V usage is TRBV6-6 and J usage is TRBJ2-7; 10 bases fit TRBD2. The CDR3 has 15 amino acids. From germline, CDR1 is MNHNY and CDR2 SVGAGI (reference sequence). V dropped 5 bases and J dropped 0; count of bases not matched to a gene: 4. This chain's CDR3 is CASSNSGRSSYEQYF. CDR3 nucleotide sequence: TGTGCCAGCAGTAATAGCGGGAGGAGCTCCTACGAGCAGTACTTC.

This clone has only a few counts. The genes are TRBV27 and TRBJ2-7; D remains ambiguous. The CDR3 is made up of 16 amino acids. V gave up 2 bases and J gave up 5 bases, with 19 bases separating them. The germline V gene has CDR1 MNHEY and CDR2 SMNVEV (reference sequence). The DNA for the CDR3 is TGTGCCAGCAGTTTAGCGGCAGCCCCACCTGTGGACGAGCAGTACTTC. This gives the protein CASSLAAAPPVDEQYF.

This clone has a handful of counts. The rearrangement uses TRBV7-3 and TRBJ2-6; 9 nucleotides match TRBD1. The CDR3 is 17 amino acids. The germline V gene encodes CDR1 SGHTA and CDR2 FQGTGA. Trimming cost V 5 bases and J 0 bases; bases outside gene matches: 5. The CDR3 loop reads CASSPGQGNSGANVLTF. The CDR3 region has the DNA TGTGCCAGCAGCCCGGGACAGGGTAACTCTGGGGCCAACGTCCTGACTTTC.

The chain couples TRBV30 to TRBJ1-2; TRBD1 agrees at 7 bases. V gave up 1 base and J gave up 4 bases; unmatched junction bases: 3. CDR3 length equals 13 residues. Looked up from germline, CDR1 is GTSNPN and CDR2 is SVGIG (reference sequence). CDR3 sequence (DNA): TGTGCCTGGAGTGAGGGGGCTGGCTATGGCTACACCTTC. Translation: CAWSEGAGYGYTF. Full variable domain (rest looked up from reference TRBV30 and TRBJ1-2): SQTIHQWPATLVQPVGSPLSLECTVEGTSNPNLYWYRQAAGRGLQLLFYSVGIGQISSEVPQNLSASRPQDRQFILSSKKLLLSDSGFYLCAWSEGAGYGYTFGSGTRLTVV.

V usage is TRBV30 and J usage is TRBJ2-3; 8 nucleotides align to TRBD2. Germline V gives CDR1 GTSNPN, CDR2 SVGIG (reference sequence). Losses at the gene ends were 2 bases for V and 4 bases for J; bases not matched to a gene: 5. There are 14 residues in the CDR3. The CDR3 DNA reads as TGTGCCTGGAGTATGGGACTAGTTGCAGATACGCAGTATTTT. This gives the protein CAWSMGLVADTQYF.

This clone has only a few counts. The DNA for the CDR3 is TGTGCCAGCACCCGAGACAAGTTCTACGAGCAGTACTTC. Translated: CASTRDKFYEQYF. The chain links TRBV7-2 to TRBJ2-7; D uncertain. Germline loops: CDR1 SGHTA, CDR2 FQGNSA. Trimming shortened V by 7 bases and J by 3 bases, and 13 bases separated the two germline ends. The CDR3 has 13 amino acids.

This clone was seen only a few times. The V and J genes are TRBV9 and TRBJ2-5; 11 nucleotides agree with TRBD2. Germline values: CDR1 SGDLS, CDR2 YYNGEE. V shed 0 bases and J 5 bases; nucleotides not matched to a gene: 3. The CDR3 spans 15 residues. CDR3 in amino acids: CASSVDSGGAETQYF. The CDR3 nucleotides are TGTGCCAGCAGCGTAGATAGCGGGGGGGCGGAGACCCAGTACTTC. Full variable domain (rest looked up from reference TRBV9 and TRBJ2-5): DSGVTQTPKHLITATGQRVTLRCSPRSGDLSVYWYQQSLDQGLQFLIQYYNGEERAKGNILERFSAQQFPDLHSELNLSSLELGDSALYFCASSVDSGGAETQYFGPGTRLLVL.

The table lists this clone with many counts. The chain links TRBV30 to TRBJ2-7; TRBD2 might be the D (6 bases). V was shortened by 5 bases and J by 0 bases, with 20 bases between the two germline ends. The V gene's germline CDR1 is GTSNPN and CDR2 SVGIG (reference sequence). There are 16 residues in the CDR3. Here the CDR3 reads CAWEDVGGKSSYEQYF. The CDR3 DNA reads as TGTGCCTGGGAGGACGTGGGAGGAAAAAGCTCCTACGAGCAGTACTTC.

This clone was recorded a few times. This CDR3 reads CASSARTGTYEQYF. The DNA for the CDR3 is TGTGCCAGCAGTGCCCGGACGGGAACCTACGAGCAGTACTTC. The chain is built from TRBV6-5 and TRBJ2-7; possible D gene TRBD2, 5 bases. V gave up 5 bases and J gave up 2 bases, with 13 bases separating them. The CDR3 is 14 residues long. CDR1 is MNHEY and CDR2 is SVGAGI in the germline V gene.

The V and J genes are TRBV9 and TRBJ2-5; 7 bases map to TRBD2. CDR3 length: 14 residues. CDR1 and CDR2 (germline): SGDLS, YYNGEE. The junction had 4 bases not matched to a gene; V was cut back by 4 bases and J by 1 base. CDR3 amino acids: CASSPGGTQETQYF. The CDR3 DNA reads TGTGCCAGCAGCCCCGGGGGGACCCAAGAGACCCAGTACTTC.

The J gene is TRBJ2-2, the V gene TRBV28, with 8 nucleotides matching TRBD1. Per the germline V gene, CDR1 is MDHEN and CDR2 is SYDVKM. V shed 2 bases, J shed 3 bases, and the junction held 5 bases outside the gene matches. The CDR3 runs 16 residues. The CDR3 loop reads CASSLAQGADTGELFF. DNA for the CDR3: TGTGCCAGCAGTTTAGCGCAGGGGGCCGACACCGGGGAGCTGTTTTTT.